The TCR beta chain described here comes from a study of T-cell reconstitution after alpha-beta-depleted transplantation in children. Broader study findings: At the one-year point after transplant, T-cell counts and TCRbeta diversity were found to come mostly from T cells that had been newly produced. In patients about two months after transplant, alpha-beta T cells reportedly arose from several hundred expanded graft clones. Some patients' high day-60 TCRbeta diversity was traced to surviving recipient T cells and thymic progenitors.

The sample holds many counts of this clonotype. Its antigen remains unknown. Using unique molecular identifiers, the investigators prepared the TCRbeta library. TCRdb passed the PCR reads through MiXCR, listing each CDR3 protein once. The sample lists 97,000 or so distinct CDR3 sequences, 6% to 9% occurring once. V shed 3 bases and J 10 bases; nucleotides not matched to a gene: 5. Germline V gene sequence: CDR1 MRHNA, CDR2 SNTAGT. The CDR3 has 14 amino acids. The rearrangement uses TRBV6-4 and TRBJ2-1, with 11 bases lining up with TRBD1. This receptor was taken from a boy aged 2 to 10 with acute lymphoblastic leukemia, due to receive a stem cell transplant. The sample here was PBMCs, taken before TCRalphabeta/CD19-depleted stem cell transplant. CDR3 sequence reads: CASSEGQGALEQFF. The CDR3 DNA sequence: TGTGCCAGCAGTGAAGGACAGGGGGCATTGGAGCAGTTCTTC.